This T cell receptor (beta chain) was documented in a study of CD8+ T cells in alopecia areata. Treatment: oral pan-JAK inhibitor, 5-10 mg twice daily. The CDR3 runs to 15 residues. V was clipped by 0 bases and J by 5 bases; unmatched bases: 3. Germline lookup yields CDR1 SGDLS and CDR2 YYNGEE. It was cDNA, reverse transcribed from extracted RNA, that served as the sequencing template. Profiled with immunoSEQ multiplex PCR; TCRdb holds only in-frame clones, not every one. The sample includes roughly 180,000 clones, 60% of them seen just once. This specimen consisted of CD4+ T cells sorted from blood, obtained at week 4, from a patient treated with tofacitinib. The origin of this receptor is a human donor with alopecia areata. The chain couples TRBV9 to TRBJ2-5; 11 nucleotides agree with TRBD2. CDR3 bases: TGTGCCAGCAGCGTAGTAGCGGGGGGGCGTGAGACCCAGTACTTC. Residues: CASSVVAGGRETQYF.